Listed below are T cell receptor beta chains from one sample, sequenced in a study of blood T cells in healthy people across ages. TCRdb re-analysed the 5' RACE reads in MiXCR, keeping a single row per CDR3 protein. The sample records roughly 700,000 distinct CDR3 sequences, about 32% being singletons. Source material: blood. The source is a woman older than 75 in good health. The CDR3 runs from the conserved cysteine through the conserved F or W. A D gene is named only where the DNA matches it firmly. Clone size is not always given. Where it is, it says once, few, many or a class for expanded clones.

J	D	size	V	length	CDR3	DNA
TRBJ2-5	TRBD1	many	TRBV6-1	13	CASSPGGSKTQYF	TGTGCCAGCAGTCCAGGGGGCTCGAAGACCCAGTACTTC
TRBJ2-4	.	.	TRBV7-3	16	CASSPPPRIAKNIQYF	TGTGCCAGCAGCCCCCCCCCTCGGATAGCCAAAAACATTCAGTACTTC
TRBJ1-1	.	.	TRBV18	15	CASSAESGGNTEAFF	TGTGCCAGCTCAGCAGAATCGGGGGGGAACACTGAAGCTTTCTTT
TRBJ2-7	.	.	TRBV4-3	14	CASSQEWDQDEQYF	TGCGCCAGCAGCCAAGAGTGGGACCAAGACGAGCAGTACTTC
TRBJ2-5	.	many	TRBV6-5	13	CASSAENQETQYF	TGTGCCAGCAGTGCCGAGAACCAAGAGACCCAGTACTTC
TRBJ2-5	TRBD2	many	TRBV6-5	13	CASSYGEGGTQYF	TGTGCCAGCAGTTACGGGGAGGGAGGGACCCAGTACTTC
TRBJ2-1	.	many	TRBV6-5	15	CASSYLGRDYNEQFF	TGTGCCAGCAGTTACCTCGGTCGGGACTACAATGAGCAGTTCTTC
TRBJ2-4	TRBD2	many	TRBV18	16	CASSPRIAGALGIQYF	TGTGCCAGCTCACCCCGCATAGCGGGGGCTTTGGGCATTCAGTACTTC
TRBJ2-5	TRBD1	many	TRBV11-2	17	CASSLVSGGRNQETQYF	TGTGCCAGCAGCTTAGTTTCAGGGGGCCGAAACCAAGAGACCCAGTACTTC
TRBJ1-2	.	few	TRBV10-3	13	CAIKSDSNYGYTF	TGTGCCATCAAATCGGATTCTAACTATGGCTACACCTTC
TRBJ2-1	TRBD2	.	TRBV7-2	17	CASSPQGWTSANNEQFF	TGTGCCAGCAGCCCGCAGGGTTGGACTAGCGCAAACAATGAGCAGTTCTTC
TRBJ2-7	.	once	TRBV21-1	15	CASSSDSGVHYEQYF	TGTGCCAGCAGCAGCGATAGCGGGGTCCACTACGAGCAGTACTTC
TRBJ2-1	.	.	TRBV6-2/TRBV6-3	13	CASTETGGGEQFF	TGTGCCAGCACTGAAACAGGGGGGGGTGAGCAGTTCTTC
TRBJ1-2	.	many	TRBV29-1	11	CSVVRQDQYTF	TGCAGCGTCGTAAGACAGGACCAATACACCTTC
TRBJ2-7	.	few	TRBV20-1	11	CSAEGSYEQYF	TGCAGTGCGGAGGGTTCCTACGAGCAGTACTTC
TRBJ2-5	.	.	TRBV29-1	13	CSVQLGSWETQYF	TGCAGCGTTCAGTTGGGGAGTTGGGAGACCCAGTACTTC
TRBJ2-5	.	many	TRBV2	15	CASSSGPPITETQYF	TGTGCCAGCAGCTCCGGACCGCCGATTACCGAGACCCAGTACTTC
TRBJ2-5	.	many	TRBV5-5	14	CASSPRAVQETQYF	TGTGCCAGCAGCCCCAGGGCAGTCCAAGAGACCCAGTACTTC
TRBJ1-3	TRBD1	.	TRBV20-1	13	CSAADRGGDTIYF	TGCAGTGCCGCCGACAGGGGCGGAGACACCATATATTTT
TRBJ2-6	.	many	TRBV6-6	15	CASSYWGTGANVLTF	TGTGCCAGCAGTTACTGGGGGACTGGGGCCAACGTCCTGACTTTC
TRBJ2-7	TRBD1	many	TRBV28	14	CASSRGTGVDEQYF	TGTGCCAGCAGCCGGGGGACAGGGGTTGACGAGCAGTACTTC
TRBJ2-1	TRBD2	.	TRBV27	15	CASSPAGTRSNEQFF	TGTGCCAGCAGTCCGGCCGGGACTAGGAGCAATGAGCAGTTCTTC
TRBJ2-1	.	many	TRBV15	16	CATSRAGPGPYNEQFF	TGTGCCACCAGCAGAGCTGGCCCAGGCCCCTACAATGAGCAGTTCTTC
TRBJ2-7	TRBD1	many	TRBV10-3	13	CAIRAGTGAEQYF	TGTGCCATCAGGGCCGGGACAGGGGCCGAGCAGTACTTC
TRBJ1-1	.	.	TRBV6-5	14	CASSYSGESTEVFF	TGTGCCAGCAGTTACTCGGGGGAATCCACTGAAGTTTTCTTT
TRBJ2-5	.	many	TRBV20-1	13	CSALRGSQETQYF	TGCAGTGCCCTCCGGGGATCCCAAGAGACCCAGTACTTC
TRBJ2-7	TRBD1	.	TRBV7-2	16	CASSLAPTGSGYEQYF	TGTGCCAGCAGCTTAGCTCCGACAGGGTCAGGGTACGAGCAGTACTTC
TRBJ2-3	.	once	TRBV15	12	CATSGFGNIQYF	TGTGCCACCAGCGGATTCGGGAATATCCAGTATTTT
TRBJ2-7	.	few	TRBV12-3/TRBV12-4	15	CASSLYSGTLYEQYF	TGTGCCAGCAGTTTATACTCAGGGACCCTCTACGAGCAGTACTTC
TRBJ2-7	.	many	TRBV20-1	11	CSARISYEQYF	TGCAGTGCTAGGATCTCCTACGAGCAGTACTTC
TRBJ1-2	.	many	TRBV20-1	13	CSASPEGGRGYTF	TGCAGTGCCTCACCGGAGGGGGGGCGCGGCTACACCTTC
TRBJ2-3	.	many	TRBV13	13	CASSTYAPDTQYF	TGTGCCAGCAGCACCTACGCCCCAGATACGCAGTATTTT
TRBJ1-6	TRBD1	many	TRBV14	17	CASSQGGMTGIRSPLHF	TGTGCCAGCAGCCAAGGGGGAATGACAGGGATCCGGTCACCCCTCCACTTT
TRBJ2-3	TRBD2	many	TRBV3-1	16	CASSPLGGGAVDTQYF	TGTGCCAGCAGCCCCCTCGGCGGGGGGGCGGTAGATACGCAGTATTTT
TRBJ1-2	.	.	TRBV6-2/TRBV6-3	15	CASSPHTPGARGYTF	TGTGCCAGCAGCCCCCACACCCCGGGGGCGCGGGGCTACACCTTC
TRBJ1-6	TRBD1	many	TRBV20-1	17	CSAPTGEGGTYNSPLHF	TGCAGTGCTCCGACAGGGGAAGGTGGGACTTATAATTCACCCCTCCACTTT
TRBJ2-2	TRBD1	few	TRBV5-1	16	CASSLVQGASTGELFF	TGCGCCAGCAGCTTGGTCCAGGGGGCAAGTACCGGGGAGCTGTTTTTT
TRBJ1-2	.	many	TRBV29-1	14	CSVPEGIANYGYTF	TGCAGCGTCCCCGAGGGCATAGCTAACTATGGCTACACCTTC
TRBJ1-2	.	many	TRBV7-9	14	CASSLASPDYGYTF	TGTGCCAGCAGCTTAGCGTCGCCGGACTATGGCTACACCTTC
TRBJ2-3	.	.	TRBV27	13	CASRITSTDTQYF	TGTGCCAGCAGAATCACTAGCACAGATACGCAGTATTTT
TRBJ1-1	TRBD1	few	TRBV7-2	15	CASSLGDRPNTEAFF	TGTGCCAGCAGCCTAGGGGACAGGCCGAACACTGAAGCTTTCTTT
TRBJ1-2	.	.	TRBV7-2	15	CASSSGGIANYGYTF	TGTGCCAGCAGTTCCGGGGGTATAGCAAACTATGGCTACACCTTC
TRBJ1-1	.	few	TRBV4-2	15	CASSPLGGGRSEAFF	TGTGCCAGCAGCCCTCTCGGGGGGGGCAGGTCTGAAGCTTTCTTT
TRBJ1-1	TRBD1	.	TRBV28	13	CASSLGQGARAFF	TGTGCCAGCAGTTTAGGTCAGGGGGCGAGAGCTTTCTTT
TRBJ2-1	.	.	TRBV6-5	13	CASGLIQNDEQFF	TGTGCCAGCGGCCTGATACAGAACGATGAGCAGTTCTTC
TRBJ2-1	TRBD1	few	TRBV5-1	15	CASSSRTGSYNEQFF	TGCGCCAGCAGCTCACGGACAGGGTCCTACAATGAGCAGTTCTTC
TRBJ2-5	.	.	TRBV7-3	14	CASSLDPGAETQYF	TGTGCCAGCAGCTTAGACCCTGGCGCCGAGACCCAGTACTTC